Detailed here is one T cell receptor beta chain. The sample originates from a study of T cell responses to AZD1222 COVID-19 vaccine. Generated by immunoSEQ multiplex PCR, the TCRdb table keeps only in-frame clones and is missing some. Of about 120,000 clones listed, approximately 93% are singletons. Sequencing was performed on peripheral blood, taken on day 0 of AZD1222 vaccination. The source is an adult in good health.

CDR3 loop: CASSLQGSSYEQYF. The CDR3 coding sequence is TGTGCCAGCAGCCTCCAGGGGAGCTCCTACGAGCAGTACTTC. The rearrangement links TRBV2 to TRBJ2-7; weak D call: TRBD1 (6 bases). Germline CDR1 and CDR2: SNHLY and FYNNEI. The CDR3 is 14 residues long. V was trimmed by 6 bases and J by 0 bases, leaving 12 bases between them.